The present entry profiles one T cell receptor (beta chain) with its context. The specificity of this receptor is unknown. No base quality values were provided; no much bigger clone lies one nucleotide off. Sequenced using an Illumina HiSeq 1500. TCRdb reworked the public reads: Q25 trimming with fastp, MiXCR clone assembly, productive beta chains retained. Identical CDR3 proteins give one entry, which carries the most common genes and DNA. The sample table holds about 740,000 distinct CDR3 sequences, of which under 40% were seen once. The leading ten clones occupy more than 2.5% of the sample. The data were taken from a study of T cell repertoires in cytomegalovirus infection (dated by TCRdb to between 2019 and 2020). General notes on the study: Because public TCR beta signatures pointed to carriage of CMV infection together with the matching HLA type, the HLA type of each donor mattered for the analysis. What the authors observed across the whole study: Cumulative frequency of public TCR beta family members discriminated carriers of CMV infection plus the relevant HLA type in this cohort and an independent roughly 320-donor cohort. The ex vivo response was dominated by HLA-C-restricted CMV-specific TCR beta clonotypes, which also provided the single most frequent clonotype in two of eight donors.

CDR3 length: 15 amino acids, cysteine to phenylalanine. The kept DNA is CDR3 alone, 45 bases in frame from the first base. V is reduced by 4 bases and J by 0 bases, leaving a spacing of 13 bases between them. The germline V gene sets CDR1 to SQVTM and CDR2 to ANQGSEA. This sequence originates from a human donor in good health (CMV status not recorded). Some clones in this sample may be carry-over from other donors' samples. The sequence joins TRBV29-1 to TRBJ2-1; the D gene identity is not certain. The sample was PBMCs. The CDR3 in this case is CSVVSLPSSYNEQFF. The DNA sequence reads TGCAGCGTTGTTTCACTCCCAAGCTCCTACAATGAGCAGTTCTTC.